The 15 T cell receptor beta chains listed next were all sequenced from one sample in a study of blood T cell repertoires in COVID-19. Profiling relied on immunoSEQ multiplex PCR, and the TCRdb table lists in-frame clones only, not all of them. This table holds 310,000 or so clones, roughly 90% found once. The material sequenced was peripheral blood. These receptors all stem from a woman under 40 with COVID-19, enrolled during active disease.

The chain has TRBV19 and TRBJ2-3; possibly TRBD1 for D (5 bases). Trimming removed 0 bases from V and 3 bases from J, with 10 bases in between. The CDR3 has 15 amino acids. CDR1 is LNHDA and CDR2 is SQIVND in the germline V gene (reference sequence). The CDR3 DNA sequence: TGTGCCAGTAGTATAGAGGCCAGGGCTACAGATACGCAGTATTTT. It codes for CASSIEARATDTQYF.

This chain connects TRBV27 to TRBJ2-5; TRBD2 agrees at 7 bases. The J segment lost 3 bases and the V segment lost 6 bases, leaving 7 bases of the junction unmatched. Germline V gene lookup returns CDR1 MNHEY and CDR2 SMNVEV (reference sequence). The CDR3 is 14 amino acids. The CDR3 spells CASRRWAGEETQYF. DNA of the CDR3: TGTGCCAGCAGGCGGTGGGCGGGAGAAGAGACCCAGTACTTC.

V is TRBV2 and J is TRBJ2-1; 8 bases are shared with TRBD2. The CDR3 has 12 amino acids. The germline V gene has CDR1 SNHLY and CDR2 FYNNEI. V shed 7 bases and J 9 bases; nucleotides not matched to a gene: 5. The chain's CDR3 is CASTREGGEQFF. CDR3 in DNA: TGTGCCAGCACCCGGGAGGGCGGTGAGCAGTTCTTC.

The CDR3 protein is CASSQEPGRGGELFF. The CDR3 region has the DNA TGCGCCAGCAGCCAAGAGCCGGGGCGGGGCGGGGAGCTGTTTTTT. The gene calls are TRBV4-3 and TRBJ2-2; D is possibly TRBD2 (6 bases). V shed 0 bases and J shed 7 bases, with 12 bases lying between them. Germline CDR1 reads LGHNA; CDR2 reads YSLEER. There are 15 residues in the CDR3.

The CDR3 nucleotides read TGTGCCAGCAAGCCGGGAGCTAATGAAAAACTGTTTTTT. Protein: CASKPGANEKLFF. The genes are TRBV5-6 and TRBJ1-4; unclear D gene. This CDR3 region has 13 residues. The germline V gene has CDR1 SGHDT and CDR2 YYEEEE. Trimming removed 6 bases from V and 3 bases from J, with 9 bases in between. Full variable domain (remainder filled in from reference TRBV5-6 and TRBJ1-4): DAGVTQSPTHLIKTRGQQVTLRCSPKSGHDTVSWYQQALGQGPQFIFQYYEEEERQRGNFPDRFSGHQFPNYSSELNVNALLLGDSALYLCASKPGANEKLFFGSGTQLSVL.

The CDR3 region has the DNA TGTGCCACCAGTGATTTCGGGGACAGGGCCGGGGAGCTGTTTTTT. Residues: CATSDFGDRAGELFF. The chain is built from TRBV24-1 and TRBJ2-2; TRBD1 matches at 9 bases. The V and J ends lost 1 base and 6 bases, in that order; junction bases with no gene match: 2. CDR1 is KGHDR, CDR2 SFDVKD, per germline. The CDR3 is made up of 15 amino acids.

This clone was picked up one time. The chain is built from TRBV6-2 or TRBV6-3 and TRBJ2-7; a possible D gene is TRBD1 (6 bases). The CDR3 loop spans 16 amino acids. CDR1 is MNHEY, CDR2 SVGEGT, per germline. V was trimmed by 0 bases and J by 3 bases, leaving 15 bases between them. This CDR3 is CASSYSRAGVSYEQYF. CDR3 DNA sequence: TGTGCCAGCAGTTACTCGAGGGCAGGGGTGAGCTACGAGCAGTACTTC.

In regard to this clone: Other nucleotide sequences from this sample produce the same CDR3. V and J are TRBV6-2 or TRBV6-3 and TRBJ2-7; D unresolved. The CDR3 consists of 13 residues. Germline V CDR1 and CDR2: MNHEY, SVGEGT. Trimming shortened V by 0 bases and J by 4 bases, and 7 bases separated the two germline ends. In nucleotides, the CDR3 is TGTGCCAGCAGTTACTCGCTGAGGTACGAGCAGTACTTC. As protein: CASSYSLRYEQYF.

A note on this clone: Other DNA sequences in this specimen translate into the identical CDR3. The genes are TRBV4-1 and TRBJ1-1, with unresolved D. Germline CDR1 reads MGHRA; CDR2 reads YSYEKL. The CDR3 is 12 residues long. V was clipped by 3 bases and J by 5 bases, with 7 bases between them. The CDR3 coding sequence is TGCGCCAGCAGCCAGGGGAGAACTGAAGCTTTCTTT. Encoded protein: CASSQGRTEAFF.

The chain joins TRBV6-1 to TRBJ1-6, with D unresolved. This CDR3 has 15 residues. The germline V gene encodes CDR1 MNHNS and CDR2 SASEGT. Trimming pared 2 bases from V and 2 bases from J, leaving 7 bases between. CDR3 loop: CASSELSAYNSPLHF. The CDR3, as DNA: TGTGCCAGCAGTGAATTAAGCGCCTATAATTCACCCCTCCACTTT.

This chain links TRBV5-1 with TRBJ2-7; TRBD2 might be the D (5 bases). Trimming took off 3 bases at V and 0 bases at J, with 13 bases between the two ends. The CDR3 totals 15 residues. Germline V gene sequence: CDR1 SGHRS, CDR2 YFSETQ. CDR3 amino acids: CASSSGKRSSYEQYF. Written as DNA, the CDR3 is TGCGCCAGCAGCTCGGGGAAGCGGTCCTCCTACGAGCAGTACTTC.

The genes are TRBV30 and TRBJ1-2; TRBD1 agrees at 9 bases. Per the germline V gene, CDR1 is GTSNPN and CDR2 is SVGIG (reference sequence). There are 14 residues in the CDR3. J gave up 2 bases and V 1 base, and 2 bases lay outside the gene matches. CDR3 in amino acids: CAWSAGQGNYGYTF. Written as DNA, the CDR3 is TGTGCCTGGAGTGCCGGACAGGGGAACTATGGCTACACCTTC.

This chain joins TRBV5-6 and TRBJ2-1, with TRBD2 identical over 11 bases. The CDR3 is 15 residues long. Losses at the gene ends were 4 bases for V and 8 bases for J; bases not matched to a gene: 8. Germline V lookup: CDR1 SGHDT, CDR2 YYEEEE. CDR3 sequence: CASSPLTSGMDEQFF. The CDR3 bases are TGTGCCAGCAGCCCCCTGACTAGCGGGATGGATGAGCAGTTCTTC.

The chain recombines TRBV10-3 with TRBJ2-1; maybe TRBD1 (7 bases). CDR3 length: 13 amino acids. CDR1 is ENHRY, CDR2 SYGVKD, per germline. Trimming shortened V by 11 bases and J by 7 bases, and 18 bases separated the two germline ends. The CDR3 region is CAGGRGVSNEQFF. As DNA, the CDR3 is TGTGCCGGCGGCAGGGGGGTTTCAAATGAGCAGTTCTTC.

CDR3 nucleotides: TGTGCCTGGAGTGTACAAGTGTCCGACTATGGCTACACCTTC. Translation: CAWSVQVSDYGYTF. This chain links TRBV30 with TRBJ1-2, with no clear D. The CDR3 spans 14 residues. The ends were cut back, 0 bases at V and 3 bases at J, with 11 bases in the middle. Germline V gene sequence: CDR1 GTSNPN, CDR2 SVGIG (reference sequence). The full variable domain, its missing parts supplied by reference TRBV30 and TRBJ1-2, is SQTIHQWPATLVQPVGSPLSLECTVEGTSNPNLYWYRQAAGRGLQLLFYSVGIGQISSEVPQNLSASRPQDRQFILSSKKLLLSDSGFYLCAWSVQVSDYGYTFGSGTRLTVV.